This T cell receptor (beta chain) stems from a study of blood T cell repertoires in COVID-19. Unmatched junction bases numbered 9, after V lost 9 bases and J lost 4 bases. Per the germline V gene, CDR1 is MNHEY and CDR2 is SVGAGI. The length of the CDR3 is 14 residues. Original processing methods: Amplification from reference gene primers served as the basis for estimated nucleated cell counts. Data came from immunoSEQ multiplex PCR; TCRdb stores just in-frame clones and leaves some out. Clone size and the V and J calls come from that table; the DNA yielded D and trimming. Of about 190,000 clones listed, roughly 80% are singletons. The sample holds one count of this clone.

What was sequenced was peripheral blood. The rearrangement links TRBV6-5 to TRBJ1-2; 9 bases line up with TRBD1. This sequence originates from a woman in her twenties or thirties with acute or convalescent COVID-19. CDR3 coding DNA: TGTGCCAGTAACAGGGGGCTAGGGTCCTATGGCTACACCTTC. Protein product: CASNRGLGSYGYTF.